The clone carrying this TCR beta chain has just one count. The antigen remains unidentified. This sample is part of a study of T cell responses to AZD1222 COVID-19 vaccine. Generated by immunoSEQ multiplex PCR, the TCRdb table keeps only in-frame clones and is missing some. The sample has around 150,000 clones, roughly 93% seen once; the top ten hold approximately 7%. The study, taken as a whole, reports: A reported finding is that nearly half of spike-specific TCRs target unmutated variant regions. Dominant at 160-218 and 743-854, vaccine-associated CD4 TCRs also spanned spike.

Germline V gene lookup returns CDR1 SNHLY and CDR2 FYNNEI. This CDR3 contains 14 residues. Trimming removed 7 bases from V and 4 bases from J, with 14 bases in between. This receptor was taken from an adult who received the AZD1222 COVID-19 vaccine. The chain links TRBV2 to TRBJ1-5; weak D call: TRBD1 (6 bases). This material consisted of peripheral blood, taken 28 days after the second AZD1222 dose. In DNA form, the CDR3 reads TGTGCCAGCAAACCAGGGGAAGTTAATCAGCCCCAGCATTTT. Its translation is CASKPGEVNQPQHF.